The sequence of this T cell receptor beta chain was determined in a study of somatic mutations in cytotoxic T cells in rheumatoid arthritis listed by TCRdb under 2017. Study-wide context: A FACSAria II or Sony SH800 was used to flow-sort some V beta antibody-stained T-cell populations at nearly 100% purity, and TCRB sequencing was also done on sorted V beta1+ cells. To characterize clonality, the study used TCRB deep sequencing while asking whether somatic mutations are carried by expanded CD8+ T-cell clones in newly diagnosed, untreated rheumatoid arthritis. TCRB deep sequencing was performed for 65 rheumatoid arthritis patients and approximately 20 healthy controls. Median age was essentially the same in the patient group and the control group.

As to this clone: Its recognized antigen is unknown. Base-call qualities are not available, and no considerably larger clone is one nucleotide away.

Buffy coats from approximately 20 blood donors served as healthy controls, a group that was under 65% female with a median age of 56 years (range 21-70). CD4+ and CD8+ cells were isolated by positive magnetic bead selection on an AutoMACS, and purity was checked by flow cytometry. Ficoll-Paque PLUS density gradient separation was used to isolate peripheral blood mononuclear cells. Nucleospin Tissue or Tissue XS kits were used to extract DNA from CD4-enriched, CD8-enriched or PBMC samples, and a Qubit 2.0 fluorometer was used for quantification. Beyond this particular receptor, the publication reports: The slight TRBV07 underrepresentation in patients was not adjusted for multiple comparisons. In about an eighth of the roughly 65 patients the largest CD8+ clone exceeded 20% of CD8+ cells, and several identical CD8+ TCRB sequences were shared between blood and synovial fluid. An increase of CD8+ clonality with age was seen in patients (Spearman r ≈ 0.46) but not in healthy controls. CD8+ T-cell clonality did not differ significantly between rheumatoid arthritis patients and age-matched healthy controls. The antigen targets of the expanded CD8+ clones were unknown, and absence from virus-specific databases did not rule out viral specificity.

Sequences MNHNY (CDR1) and SVGAGI (CDR2) are obtained from the germline V gene (reference sequence). V is shortened by 6 bases, J by 8 bases, and the region joining them spans 16 bases. There are 14 amino acids in the CDR3, from cysteine to phenylalanine inclusive. Solely the CDR3 DNA is kept, with 42 bases framed from the first base. Genomic DNA underwent TCRB CDR3 sequencing using the immunoSEQ assay. Turning to the authors' computational methods: Nothing other than productive TCRB rearrangements was included in the analyses. Defining a clone by its unique TCRB CDR3 sequence, the study calculated clonality as a productive clonality index derived from Shannon entropy. The template counts of each clone relative to the total templates per sample were used to calculate repertoire overlap between two samples. Flow cytometry-measured V-gene usage correlated with V-gene usage from TCRB sequencing, with a Spearman r of approximately 0.6. TCRdb's version of the immuneACCESS table is confined to in-frame rearrangements and falls short of the full clone set. An unresolved V gene accounts for under half of the shortfall where checked; the remainder is of unknown origin. The DNA was the basis for D and trimming; V, J and clone size are from that table. This sample lists about 25,000 clones; roughly 74% were detected once. The ten largest make up approximately 10% of the sample.

The sequence joins TRBV6-6 to TRBJ1-4; no D gene can be assigned with confidence. The sequenced material came from CD8+ T cells sorted from blood. This receptor was taken from a woman between 18 and 29 years old in good health. The CDR3 amino acid sequence is: CASSLTQHQEKLFF. The DNA reads as follows: TGTGCCAGCAGCCTAACACAACATCAGGAAAAACTGTTTTTT.